This T cell receptor beta chain was sequenced during a study of PD-1 blockade in classical Hodgkin lymphoma. Overall study results and limits: No one has yet defined what causes the repertoire differences, which may be disease activity or prior therapy.

This clone was observed a handful of times. Its matching antigen is unknown. Every one of the patients relapsed after autologous stem cell transplantation (brentuximab vedotin exposure was variable). With 0 bases removed from V and 4 bases from J, the gap between germline ends came to 7 bases. In germline, CDR1 is LNHDA, CDR2 SQIVND (reference sequence). This CDR3 has 14 amino acids. TCRdb's copy holds only in-frame clones and misses some; the assay was immunoSEQ multiplex PCR. The sample carries around 25,000 clones, 67% recorded once. This clonotype originated in a human donor with classical Hodgkin lymphoma. The genes are TRBV19 and TRBJ1-5; no clear D gene. The source was peripheral blood mononuclear cells (PBMCs), collected before the second cycle of nivolumab. CDR3 bases: TGTGCCAGTAGTATAGAGGGGAGAAATCAGCCCCAGCATTTT. Translating it yields CASSIEGRNQPQHF.